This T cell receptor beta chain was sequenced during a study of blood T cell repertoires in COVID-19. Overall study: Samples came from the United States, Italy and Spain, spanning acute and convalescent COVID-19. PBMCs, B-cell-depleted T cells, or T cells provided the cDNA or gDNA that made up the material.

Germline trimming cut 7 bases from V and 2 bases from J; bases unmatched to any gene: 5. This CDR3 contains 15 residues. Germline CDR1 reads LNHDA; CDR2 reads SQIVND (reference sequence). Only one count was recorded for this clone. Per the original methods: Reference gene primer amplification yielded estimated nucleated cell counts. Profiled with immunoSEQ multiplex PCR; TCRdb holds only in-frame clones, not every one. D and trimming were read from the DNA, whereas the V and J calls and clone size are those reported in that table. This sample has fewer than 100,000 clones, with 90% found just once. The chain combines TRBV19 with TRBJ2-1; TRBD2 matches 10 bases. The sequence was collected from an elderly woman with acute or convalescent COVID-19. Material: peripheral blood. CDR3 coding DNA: TGTGCCAGTACCCCTAGCGGGAGTGCCTACAATGAGCAGTTCTTC. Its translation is CASTPSGSAYNEQFF.